The entry below describes one T cell receptor beta chain. This CDR3 has 14 amino acids. CDR1 GTSNPN and CDR2 SVGIG come from the germline V gene (reference sequence). The V end lost 0 bases, the J end lost 2 bases, and 10 bases lay between the germline ends. Data came from immunoSEQ multiplex PCR; TCRdb stores just in-frame clones and leaves some out. The sample consists of tens of thousands of clones, roughly 92% of them appearing once. This record belongs to a study of T cell changes during pregnancy in multiple sclerosis. This specimen consisted of CD4+ T cells from peripheral blood mononuclear cells, obtained before pregnancy. This sequence originates from a female donor with multiple sclerosis, enrolled in a pregnancy study. The gene calls are TRBV30 and TRBJ1-1; D not certain. The CDR3 coding sequence is TGTGCCTGGAGTGTGGAGGCAGACAACACTGAAGCTTTCTTT. Translating it yields CAWSVEADNTEAFF. Together with reference TRBV30 and TRBJ1-1, the CDR3 gives the full variable domain: SQTIHQWPATLVQPVGSPLSLECTVEGTSNPNLYWYRQAAGRGLQLLFYSVGIGQISSEVPQNLSASRPQDRQFILSSKKLLLSDSGFYLCAWSVEADNTEAFFGQGTRLTVV.